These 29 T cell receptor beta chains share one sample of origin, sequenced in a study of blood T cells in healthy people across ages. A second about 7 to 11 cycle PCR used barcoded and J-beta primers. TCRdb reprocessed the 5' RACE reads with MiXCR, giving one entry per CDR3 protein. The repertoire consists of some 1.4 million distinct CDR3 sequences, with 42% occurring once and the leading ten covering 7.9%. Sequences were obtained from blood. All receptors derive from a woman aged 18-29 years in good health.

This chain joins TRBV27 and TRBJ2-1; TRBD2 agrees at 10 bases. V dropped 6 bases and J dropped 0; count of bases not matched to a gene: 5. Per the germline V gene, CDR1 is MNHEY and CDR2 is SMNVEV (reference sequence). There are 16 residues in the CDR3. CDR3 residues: CASSSPSGSSYNEQFF. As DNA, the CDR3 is TGTGCCAGCAGCTCCCCTAGCGGGAGCTCCTACAATGAGCAGTTCTTC.

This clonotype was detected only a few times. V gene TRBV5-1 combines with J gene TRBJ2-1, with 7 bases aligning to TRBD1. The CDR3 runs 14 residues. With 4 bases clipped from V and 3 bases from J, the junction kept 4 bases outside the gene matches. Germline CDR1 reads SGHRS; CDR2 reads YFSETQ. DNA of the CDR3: TGCGCCAGCAGCGTGACAGGGATCTACAATGAGCAGTTCTTC. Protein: CASSVTGIYNEQFF.

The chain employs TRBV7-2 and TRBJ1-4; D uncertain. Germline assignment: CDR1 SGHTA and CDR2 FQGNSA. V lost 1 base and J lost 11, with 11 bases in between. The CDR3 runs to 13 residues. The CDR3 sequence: CASSLVAGNKLFF. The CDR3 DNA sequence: TGTGCCAGCAGCTTAGTAGCAGGAAATAAACTGTTTTTT.

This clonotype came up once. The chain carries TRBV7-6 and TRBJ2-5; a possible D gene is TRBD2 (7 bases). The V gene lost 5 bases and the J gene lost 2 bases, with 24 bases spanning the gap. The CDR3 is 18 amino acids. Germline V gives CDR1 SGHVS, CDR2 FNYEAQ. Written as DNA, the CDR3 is TGTGCCAGCAGCCTCAGAAAGGGGGGGGACTGGATTCAAGAGACCCAGTACTTC. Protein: CASSLRKGGDWIQETQYF.

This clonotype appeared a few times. Here the CDR3 DNA reads TGTGCCAGCAGTTTTGGGGTCCCTCACTCCTACGAGCAGTACTTC. Residues: CASSFGVPHSYEQYF. This chain links TRBV27 with TRBJ2-7; no reliable D call. Germline V CDR1 and CDR2: MNHEY, SMNVEV (reference sequence). Deletions cut 3 bases from V and 0 bases from J, with 12 bases between. This CDR3 has 15 residues.

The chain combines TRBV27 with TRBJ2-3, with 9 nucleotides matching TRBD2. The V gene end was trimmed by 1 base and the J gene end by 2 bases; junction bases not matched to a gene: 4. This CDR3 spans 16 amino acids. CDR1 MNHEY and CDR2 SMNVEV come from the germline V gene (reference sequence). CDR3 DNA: TGTGCCAGCAGTTTATTTAGCGGGGGATACACAGATACGCAGTATTTT. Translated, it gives CASSLFSGGYTDTQYF.

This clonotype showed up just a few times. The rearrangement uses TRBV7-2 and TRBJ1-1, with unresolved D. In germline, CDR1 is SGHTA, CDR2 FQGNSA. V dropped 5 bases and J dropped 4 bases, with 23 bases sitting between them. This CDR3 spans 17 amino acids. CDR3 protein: CASSPYIDPSGVTEAFF. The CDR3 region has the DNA TGTGCCAGCAGCCCCTATATTGATCCATCGGGCGTCACTGAAGCTTTCTTT. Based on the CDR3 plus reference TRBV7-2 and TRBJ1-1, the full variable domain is GAGVSQSPSNKVTEKGKDVELRCDPISGHTALYWYRQSLGQGLEFLIYFQGNSAPDKSGLPSDRFSAERTGGSVSTLTIQRTQQEDSAVYLCASSPYIDPSGVTEAFFGQGTRLTVV.

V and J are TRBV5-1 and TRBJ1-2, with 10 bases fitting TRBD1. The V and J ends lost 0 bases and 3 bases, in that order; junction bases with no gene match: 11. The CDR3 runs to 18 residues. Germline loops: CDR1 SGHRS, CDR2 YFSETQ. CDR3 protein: CASSLGTGGDGKDYGYTF. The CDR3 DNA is TGCGCCAGCAGCTTGGGGACAGGGGGGGATGGAAAGGACTATGGCTACACCTTC.

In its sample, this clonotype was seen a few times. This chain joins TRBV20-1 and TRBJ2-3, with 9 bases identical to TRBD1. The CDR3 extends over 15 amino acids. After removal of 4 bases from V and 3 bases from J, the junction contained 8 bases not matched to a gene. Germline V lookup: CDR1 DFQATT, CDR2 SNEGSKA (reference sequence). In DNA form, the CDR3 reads TGCAGTGCTACATCCGAGGGACAGGGAACAGATACGCAGTATTTT. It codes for CSATSEGQGTDTQYF.

The CDR3 sequence is CASSADSGKTGELFF. DNA of the CDR3: TGTGCCAGCAGCGCCGATAGCGGGAAAACCGGGGAGCTGTTTTTT. V and J are TRBV9 and TRBJ2-2; the match to TRBD2 covers 8 bases. The CDR3 runs to 15 residues. Germline-derived CDR1 and CDR2 are SGDLS and YYNGEE. V was pared by 3 bases and J by 5 bases, with 6 bases of the junction left unmatched.

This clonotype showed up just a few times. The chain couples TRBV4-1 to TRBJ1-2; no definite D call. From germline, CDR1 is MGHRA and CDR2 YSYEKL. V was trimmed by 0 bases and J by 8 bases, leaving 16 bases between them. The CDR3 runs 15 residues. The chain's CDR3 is CASSQDRPDLGGYTF. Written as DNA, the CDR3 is TGCGCCAGCAGCCAAGATCGGCCCGACCTGGGCGGCTACACCTTC.

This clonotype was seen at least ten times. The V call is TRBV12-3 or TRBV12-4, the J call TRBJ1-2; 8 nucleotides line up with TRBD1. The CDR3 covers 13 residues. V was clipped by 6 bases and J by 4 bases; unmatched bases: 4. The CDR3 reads CASSLQGGYGYTF. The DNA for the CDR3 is TGTGCCAGCAGCTTACAGGGGGGCTATGGCTACACCTTC.

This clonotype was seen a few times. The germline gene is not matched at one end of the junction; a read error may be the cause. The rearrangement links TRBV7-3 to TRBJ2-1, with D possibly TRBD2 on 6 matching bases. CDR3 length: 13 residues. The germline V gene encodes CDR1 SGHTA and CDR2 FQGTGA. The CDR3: CASSLTWRGRQFF. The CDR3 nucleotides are TGTGCCAGCAGCCTAACTTGGAGGGGCCGGCAGTTCTTC.

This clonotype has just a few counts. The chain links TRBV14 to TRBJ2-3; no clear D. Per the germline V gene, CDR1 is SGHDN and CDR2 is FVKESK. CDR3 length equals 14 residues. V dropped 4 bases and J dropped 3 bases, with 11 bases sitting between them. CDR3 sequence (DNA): TGTGCCAGCAGCCCTACGTCCCTAACAGATACGCAGTATTTT. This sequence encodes CASSPTSLTDTQYF.

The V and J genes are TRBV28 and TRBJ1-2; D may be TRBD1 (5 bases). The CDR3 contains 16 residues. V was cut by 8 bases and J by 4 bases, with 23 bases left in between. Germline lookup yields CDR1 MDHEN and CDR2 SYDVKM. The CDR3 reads CASGPPGTAVGYGYTF. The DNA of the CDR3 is TGTGCCAGCGGTCCCCCGGGGACGGCGGTAGGCTATGGCTACACCTTC.

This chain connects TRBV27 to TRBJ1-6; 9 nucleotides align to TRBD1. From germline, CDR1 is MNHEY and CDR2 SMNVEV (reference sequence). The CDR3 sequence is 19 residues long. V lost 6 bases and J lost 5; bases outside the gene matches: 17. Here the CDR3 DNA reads TGTGCCAGCAGCCGACAGGGGGAGCCAGGAAGGGCAGATAATTCACCCCTCCACTTT. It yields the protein CASSRQGEPGRADNSPLHF.

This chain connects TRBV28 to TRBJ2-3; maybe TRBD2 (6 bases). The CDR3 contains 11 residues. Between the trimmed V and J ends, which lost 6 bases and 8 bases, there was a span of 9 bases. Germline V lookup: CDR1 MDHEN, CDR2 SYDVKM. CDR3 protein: CASRRGGTQYF. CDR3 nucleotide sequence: TGTGCCAGCAGGCGGGGCGGTACGCAGTATTTT.

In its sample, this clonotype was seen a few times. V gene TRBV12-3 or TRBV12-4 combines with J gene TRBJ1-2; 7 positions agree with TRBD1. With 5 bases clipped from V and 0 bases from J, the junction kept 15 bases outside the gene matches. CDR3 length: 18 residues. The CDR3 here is CASSLGPKGGSANYGYTF. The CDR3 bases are TGTGCCAGCAGTCTGGGCCCTAAAGGGGGCTCAGCTAACTATGGCTACACCTTC.

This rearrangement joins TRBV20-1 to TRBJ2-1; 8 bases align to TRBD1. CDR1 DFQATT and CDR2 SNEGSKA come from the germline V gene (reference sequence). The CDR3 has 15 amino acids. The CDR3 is CSQKGTGDSYNEQFF. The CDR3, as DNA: TGCAGCCAGAAAGGGACAGGAGACTCCTACAATGAGCAGTTCTTC.

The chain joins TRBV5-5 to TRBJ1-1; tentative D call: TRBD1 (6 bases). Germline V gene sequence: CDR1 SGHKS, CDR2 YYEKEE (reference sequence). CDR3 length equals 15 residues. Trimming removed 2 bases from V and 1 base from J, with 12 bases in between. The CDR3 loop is CASSLSGATNTEAFF. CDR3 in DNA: TGTGCCAGCAGCTTATCAGGGGCGACGAACACTGAAGCTTTCTTT.

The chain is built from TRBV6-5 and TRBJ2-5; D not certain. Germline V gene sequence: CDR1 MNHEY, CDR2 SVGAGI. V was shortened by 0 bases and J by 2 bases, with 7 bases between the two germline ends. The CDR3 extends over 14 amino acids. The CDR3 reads CASSYSLPQETQYF. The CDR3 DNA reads TGTGCCAGCAGTTACTCCCTCCCTCAAGAGACCCAGTACTTC.

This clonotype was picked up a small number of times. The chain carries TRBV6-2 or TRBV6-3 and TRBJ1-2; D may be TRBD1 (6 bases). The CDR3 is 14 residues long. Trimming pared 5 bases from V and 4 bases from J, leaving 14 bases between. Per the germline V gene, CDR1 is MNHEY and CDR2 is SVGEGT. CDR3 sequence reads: CASSTTTGTYGYTF. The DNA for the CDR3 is TGTGCCAGCAGTACCACGACAGGCACCTATGGCTACACCTTC.

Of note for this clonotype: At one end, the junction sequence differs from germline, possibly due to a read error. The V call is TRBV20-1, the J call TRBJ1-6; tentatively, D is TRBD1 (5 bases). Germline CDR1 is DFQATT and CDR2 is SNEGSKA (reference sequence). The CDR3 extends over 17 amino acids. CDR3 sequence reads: CSARDRDLAFDNSPPHF. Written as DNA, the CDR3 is TGCAGTGCGAGAGACCGGGACTTAGCCTTCGATAATTCGCCCCCCCACTTT.

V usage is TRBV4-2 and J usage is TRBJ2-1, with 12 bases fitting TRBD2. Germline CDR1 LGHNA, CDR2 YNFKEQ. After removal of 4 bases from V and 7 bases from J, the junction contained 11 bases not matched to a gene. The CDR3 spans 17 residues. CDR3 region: CASSPLASGREGNEQFF. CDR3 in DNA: TGTGCCAGCAGCCCCCTGGCTAGCGGGAGGGAAGGGAATGAGCAGTTCTTC.

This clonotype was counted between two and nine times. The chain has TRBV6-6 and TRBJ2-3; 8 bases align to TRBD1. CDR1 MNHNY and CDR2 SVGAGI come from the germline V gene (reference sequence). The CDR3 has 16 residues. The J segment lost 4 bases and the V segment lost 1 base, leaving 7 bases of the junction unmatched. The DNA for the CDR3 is TGTGCCAGCAGTTACTTGGCCTCACAGGGGGCAGATACGCAGTATTTT. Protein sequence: CASSYLASQGADTQYF.

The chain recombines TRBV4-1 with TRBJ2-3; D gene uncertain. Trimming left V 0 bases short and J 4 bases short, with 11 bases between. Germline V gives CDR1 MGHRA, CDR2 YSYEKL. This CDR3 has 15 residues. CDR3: CASSQELGIPDTQYF. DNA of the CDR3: TGCGCCAGCAGCCAAGAGCTGGGAATCCCAGATACGCAGTATTTT.

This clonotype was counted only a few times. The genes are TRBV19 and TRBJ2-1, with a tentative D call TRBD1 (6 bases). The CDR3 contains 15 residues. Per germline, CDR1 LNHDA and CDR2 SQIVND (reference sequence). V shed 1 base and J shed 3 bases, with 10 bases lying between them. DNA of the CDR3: TGTGCCAGTAGTATAGGCTCAGGGGTCTACAATGAGCAGTTCTTC. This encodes CASSIGSGVYNEQFF.

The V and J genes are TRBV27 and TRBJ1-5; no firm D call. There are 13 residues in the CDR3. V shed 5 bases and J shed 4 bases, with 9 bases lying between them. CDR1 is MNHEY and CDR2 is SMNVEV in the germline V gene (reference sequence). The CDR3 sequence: CASSVMVNQPQHF. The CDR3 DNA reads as TGTGCCAGCAGTGTAATGGTAAATCAGCCCCAGCATTTT.

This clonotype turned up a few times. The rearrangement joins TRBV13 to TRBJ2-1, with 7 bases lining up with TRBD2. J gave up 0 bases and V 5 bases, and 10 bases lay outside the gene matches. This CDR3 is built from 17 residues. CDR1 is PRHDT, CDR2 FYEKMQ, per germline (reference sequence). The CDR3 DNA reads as TGTGCCAGCAGCCCCTATAGCGGGCCTAGCTCCTACAATGAGCAGTTCTTC. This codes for CASSPYSGPSSYNEQFF.